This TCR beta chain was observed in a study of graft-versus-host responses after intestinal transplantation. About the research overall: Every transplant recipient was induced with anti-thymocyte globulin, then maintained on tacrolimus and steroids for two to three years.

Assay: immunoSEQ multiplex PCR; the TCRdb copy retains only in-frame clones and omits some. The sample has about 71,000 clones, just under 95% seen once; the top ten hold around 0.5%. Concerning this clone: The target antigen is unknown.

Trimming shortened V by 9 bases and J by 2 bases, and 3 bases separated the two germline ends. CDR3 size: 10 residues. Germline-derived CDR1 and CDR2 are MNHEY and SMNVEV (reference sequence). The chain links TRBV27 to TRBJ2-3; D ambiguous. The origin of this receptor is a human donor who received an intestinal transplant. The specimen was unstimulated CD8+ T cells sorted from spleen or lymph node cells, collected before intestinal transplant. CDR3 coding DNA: TGTGCCAGTACCACAGATACGCAGTATTTT. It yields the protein CASTTDTQYF.